This T cell receptor beta chain was recovered during a study of cytomegalovirus exposure and HLA in healthy donors. As regards this clone: Its antigen remains unknown.

V dropped 4 bases and J dropped 0 bases, with 8 bases sitting between them. Germline V gene sequence: CDR1 SGHRS, CDR2 YFSETQ. The length of the CDR3 is 13 residues. Whole-study findings and limits: When analyzed later, the rates of TCR association showed variation by HLA locus, with DRB1 the most and HLA-C the fewest. Reportedly, a later analysis found an Asian-associated ancestry cluster had fewer N-insertions than the roughly 700-donor mean. In a later analysis, at a false discovery rate of 0.05, 16,951 TCR beta sequences were associated with HLA alleles. Follow-up analysis seemed to connect common viral pathogens with several of the most significant clusters identified.

Primers: 60 Vbeta forward and 13 Jbeta reverse. Clones were sequenced by immunoSEQ multiplex PCR, and TCRdb holds only the in-frame ones, with some missing. Of over 130,000 clones listed, about four fifths are singletons. The V call is TRBV5-1, the J call TRBJ2-7; D remains unclear. Sequencing used PBMCs. The sequence was collected from a middle-aged man in good health and CMV-seropositive. In nucleotides, the CDR3 is TGCGCCAGCAGCGTACTGAGCTCCTACGAGCAGTACTTC. Its translation is CASSVLSSYEQYF. The variable domain in full, completed from reference TRBV5-1 and TRBJ2-7, reads KAGVTQTPRYLIKTRGQQVTLSCSPISGHRSVSWYQQTPGQGLQFLFEYFSETQRNKGNFPGRFSGRQFSNSRSEMNVSTLELGDSALYLCASSVLSSYEQYFGPGTRLTVT.